The clone carrying this T cell receptor beta chain was recorded only once. Its antigen remains unknown. One end of the junction does not line up with germline, which may come from a read error. The entry originates in a study of shared clonotypes between healthy human individuals. Study observations and caveats: Among non-shared clonotypes, generation probabilities were lower than among those shared by all four donors.

Each PCR replicate from the sorted subsets contained 150 to 200 ng DNA, which is 25,000 to 30,000 T cell genomes. The assay was immunoSEQ multiplex PCR, and TCRdb's table has in-frame clones only and misses some. Among 190,000 or so clones listed, approximately 61% were seen once. The TCR was taken from a man aged 25-45 years in good health. Sequencing used memory CD4+ T cells sorted from blood. As to subset: CD45RA-negative fraction.

CDR3 nucleotides: TGTGCCAGCAGCTCGACAGGAGGGGCAGGGGATTTT. It translates to CASSSTGGAGDF. The chain employs TRBV2 and TRBJ2-3; D may be TRBD1 or TRBD2 (6 bases each). The CDR3 spans 12 residues. Germline CDR1 SNHLY, CDR2 FYNNEI. Full variable domain (missing parts from reference TRBV2 and TRBJ2-3): EPEVTQTPSHQVTQMGQEVILRCVPISNHLYFYWYRQILGQKVEFLVSFYNNEISEKSEIFDDQFSVERPDGSNFTLKIRSTKLEDSAMYFCASSSTGGAGDFGPGTRLTVL.